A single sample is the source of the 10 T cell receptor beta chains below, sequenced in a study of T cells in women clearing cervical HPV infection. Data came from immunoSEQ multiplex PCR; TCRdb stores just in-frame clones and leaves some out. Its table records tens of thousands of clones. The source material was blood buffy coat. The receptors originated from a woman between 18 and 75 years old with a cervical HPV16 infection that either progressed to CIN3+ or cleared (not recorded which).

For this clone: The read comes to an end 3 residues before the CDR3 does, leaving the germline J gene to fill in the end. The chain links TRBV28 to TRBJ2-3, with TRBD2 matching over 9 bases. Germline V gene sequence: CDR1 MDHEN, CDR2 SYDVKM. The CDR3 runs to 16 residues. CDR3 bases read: TGTGCCAGCAGTTTTCGTAAGACTAGCGGACAAGAGACG. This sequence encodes CASSFRKTSGQET. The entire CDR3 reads CASSFRKTSGQETQYF.

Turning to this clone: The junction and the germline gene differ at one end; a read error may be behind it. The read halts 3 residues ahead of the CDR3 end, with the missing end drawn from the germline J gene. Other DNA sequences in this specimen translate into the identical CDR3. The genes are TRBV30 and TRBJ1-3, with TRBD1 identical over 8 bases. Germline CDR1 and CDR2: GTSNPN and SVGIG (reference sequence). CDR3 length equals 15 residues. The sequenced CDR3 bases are TGTGCCTGGCAACGACAGGGGCTCGCCGGAAACACT. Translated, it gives CAWQRQGLAGNT. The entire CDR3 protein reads CAWQRQGLAGNTIYF.

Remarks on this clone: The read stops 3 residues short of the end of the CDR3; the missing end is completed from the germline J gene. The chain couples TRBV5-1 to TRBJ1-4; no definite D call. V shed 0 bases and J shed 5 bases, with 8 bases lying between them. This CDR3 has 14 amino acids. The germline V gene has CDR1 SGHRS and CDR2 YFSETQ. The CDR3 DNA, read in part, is TGCGCCAGCAGCTTGGGTTCAGCGAATGAAAAA. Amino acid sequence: CASSLGSANEK. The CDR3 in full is CASSLGSANEKLFF.

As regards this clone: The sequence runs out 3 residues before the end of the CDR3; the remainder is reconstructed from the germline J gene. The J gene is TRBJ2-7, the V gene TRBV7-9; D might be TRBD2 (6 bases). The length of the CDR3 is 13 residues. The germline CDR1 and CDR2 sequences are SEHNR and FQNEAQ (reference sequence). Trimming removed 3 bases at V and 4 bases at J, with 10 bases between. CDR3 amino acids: CASSLASEYEQYF. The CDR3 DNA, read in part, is TGTGCCAGCAGCTTGGCTAGCGAATACGAG.

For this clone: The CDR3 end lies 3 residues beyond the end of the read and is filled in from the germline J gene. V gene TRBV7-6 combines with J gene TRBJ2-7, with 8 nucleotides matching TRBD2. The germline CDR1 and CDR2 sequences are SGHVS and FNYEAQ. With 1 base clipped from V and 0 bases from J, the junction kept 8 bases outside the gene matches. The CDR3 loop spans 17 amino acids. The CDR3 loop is CASSLDRTSRFSYEQYF. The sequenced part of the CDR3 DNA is TGTGCCAGCAGCTTAGACCGGACTAGCCGCTTCTCCTACGAG.

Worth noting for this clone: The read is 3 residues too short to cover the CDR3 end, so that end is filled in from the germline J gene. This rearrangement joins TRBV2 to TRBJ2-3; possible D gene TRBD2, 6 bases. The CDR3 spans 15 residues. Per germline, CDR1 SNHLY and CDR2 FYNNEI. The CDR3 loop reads CASSEGVAGQETQYF. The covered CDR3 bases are TGTGCCAGCAGTGAAGGCGTGGCGGGGCAAGAGACG.

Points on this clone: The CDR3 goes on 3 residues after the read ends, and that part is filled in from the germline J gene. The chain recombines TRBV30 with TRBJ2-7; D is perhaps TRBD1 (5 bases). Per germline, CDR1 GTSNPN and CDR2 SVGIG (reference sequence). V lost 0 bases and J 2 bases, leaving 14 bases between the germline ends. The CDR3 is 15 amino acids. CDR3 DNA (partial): TGTGCCTGGAGTGTTGGCAGGGTAATAACCTACGAG. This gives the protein CAWSVGRVITYE. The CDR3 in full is CAWSVGRVITYEQYF.

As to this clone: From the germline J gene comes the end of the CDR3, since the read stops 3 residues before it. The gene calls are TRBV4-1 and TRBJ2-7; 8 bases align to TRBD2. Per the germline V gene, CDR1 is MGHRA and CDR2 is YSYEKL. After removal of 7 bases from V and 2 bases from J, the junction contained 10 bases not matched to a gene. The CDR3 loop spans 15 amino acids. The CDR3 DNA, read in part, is TGCGCCAGCACCCAGGAGCTAGCGGGCACCTACGAG. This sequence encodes CASTQELAGTYE. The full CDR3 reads CASTQELAGTYEQYF.

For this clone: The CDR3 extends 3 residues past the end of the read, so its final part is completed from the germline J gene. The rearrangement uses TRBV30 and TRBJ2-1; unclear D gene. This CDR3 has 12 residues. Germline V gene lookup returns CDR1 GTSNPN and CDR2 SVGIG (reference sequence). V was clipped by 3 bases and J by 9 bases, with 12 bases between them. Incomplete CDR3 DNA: TGTGCCTGGAGCACGAGAGCTATTGAG. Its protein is CAWSTRAIE. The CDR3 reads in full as CAWSTRAIEQFF.

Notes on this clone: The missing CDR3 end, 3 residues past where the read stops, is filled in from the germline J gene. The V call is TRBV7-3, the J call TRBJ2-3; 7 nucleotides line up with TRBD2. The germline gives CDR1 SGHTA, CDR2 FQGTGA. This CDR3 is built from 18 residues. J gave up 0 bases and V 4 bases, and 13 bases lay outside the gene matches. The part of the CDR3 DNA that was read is TGTGCCAGCAGCTCTGCTGGGGCTAGCGGACCAAGCACAGATACG. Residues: CASSSAGASGPSTDT. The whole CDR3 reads CASSSAGASGPSTDTQYF.